This TCR beta chain comes out of a study of T cell responses to AZD1222 COVID-19 vaccine. Some clones are missing from TCRdb's copy, which holds only in-frame ones; the method was immunoSEQ multiplex PCR. Of some 110,000 clones listed, just under 95% are singletons. V was shortened by 0 bases and J by 11 bases, with 16 bases between the two germline ends. The CDR3 runs to 14 residues. Germline CDR1 LGHDT, CDR2 YNNKEL (reference sequence). This clone was picked up one time. The receptor's source is an adult in good health. The sample consisted of peripheral blood, taken on day 0 of AZD1222 vaccination. The chain uses TRBV3-1 (or the pseudogene TRBV3-2) and TRBJ1-1; D is possibly TRBD1 (5 bases). The CDR3 region has the DNA TGTGCCAGCAGCCAAGAAGGTACAGAGGGGCTTGCTTTCTTT. It codes for CASSQEGTEGLAFF.